This TCR beta chain was sequenced for a study of CD8+CD57+ T cells in acquired aplastic anemia (dated by TCRdb to the late 2010s). About the study as a whole: Extracted DNA from sorted CD4+ and CD8+ cells averaged around 3.4 ug, ranging from about 0.17 to 27.4 ug. CD8+CD57+ expansion was defined as a frequency above the mean frequency observed in healthy subjects.

The sample holds many counts of this clonotype. Its antigen has not been determined. Per-base quality was not reported, and no clone a single base away is much larger than it. Flow cytometry had shown CD8+CD57+ cell expansion in the patients selected for sequencing. Severe acquired aplastic anemia was diagnosed in all patients according to International Study of Aplastic Anemia and Agranulocytosis and Camitta criteria. No therapy had been received by the patients at the time of blood sampling. In the study, sorted CD4+ and CD8+ blood T cells from patients with severe aplastic anemia and from healthy subjects underwent deep sequencing of TCR repertoires. Patients were enrolled under clinicaltrials.gov protocols 00001620, 01623167, 00001397, 00071045, 00081523 and 00961064 in the USA. Ficoll-Paque density gradient centrifugation was used to isolate peripheral blood mononuclear cells. CD4+ and CD8+ T cells were sorted by FACS or magnetic beads before DNA extraction.

Overall study results and their limits: CD8+ Simpson's diversity did not differ significantly between patients and healthy controls (P=0.060). Although under 35 CD8+ CDR3 sequences were shared by patients and controls, these sequences appeared highly expressed in patients and within the immunodominant clones of patients.

Per the germline V gene, SGHRS is the CDR1 and YFSETQ is the CDR2. Trimming removed 2 bases from V and 5 bases from J; the gene matches leave 1 base unexplained. Spanning cysteine to phenylalanine, the CDR3 consists of 14 amino acids. Only the CDR3 part of the read is kept: 42 bases, read in frame from the first base. Genomic DNA was used as template for profiling of TCR beta VDJ combinations and CDR3 sequences. An Illumina HiSeq 2000 was the platform used for TCR repertoire sequencing. Processing in the source paper ran as follows. TRBV/TRBJ rearrangement plots, CDR3 size and DJ length profiles, and Simpson's diversity index were used to assess repertoires. The immunodominant clone was defined as the most abundant DNA sequence in deep sequencing data. CDR3 amino acid sequences were screened for sharing across subjects and compared with published repertoires and the VDJdb database. Clones were called with MiXCR by TCRdb after fastp trimmed the public reads at Q25, and only in-frame beta chains were retained. Rows with one shared CDR3 protein collapse into an entry with the most common genes and DNA. The V and J calls and clone size come from TCRdb's table, not from the authors' own analysis. Counted in this sample were some 180,000 distinct CDR3 sequences; about 44% of them appeared once. The leading ten clones occupy about an eighth of the sample.

The origin of this receptor is a human donor with aplastic anemia. The rearrangement combines TRBV5-1 with TRBJ1-6, with 7 bases aligning to TRBD1. The sequenced sample consisted of sorted CD4+, CD8+, or CD8+CD57+ T cells (not recorded which) from PBMCs. The nucleotide sequence reads as follows: TGCGCCAGCAGCTTTGGGACAGATAATTCACCCCTCCACTTT. The resulting protein is CASSFGTDNSPLHF.